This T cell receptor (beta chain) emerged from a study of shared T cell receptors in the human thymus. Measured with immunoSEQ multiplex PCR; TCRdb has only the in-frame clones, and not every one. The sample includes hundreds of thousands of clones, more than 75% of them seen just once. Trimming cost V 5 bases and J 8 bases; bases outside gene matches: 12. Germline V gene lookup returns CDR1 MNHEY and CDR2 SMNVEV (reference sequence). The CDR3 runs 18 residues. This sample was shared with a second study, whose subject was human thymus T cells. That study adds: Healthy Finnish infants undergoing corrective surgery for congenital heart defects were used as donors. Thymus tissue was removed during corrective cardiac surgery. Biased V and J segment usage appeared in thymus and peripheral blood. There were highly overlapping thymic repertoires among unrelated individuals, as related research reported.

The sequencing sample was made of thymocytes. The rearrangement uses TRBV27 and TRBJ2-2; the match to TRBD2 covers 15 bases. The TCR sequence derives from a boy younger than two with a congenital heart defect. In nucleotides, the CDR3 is TGTGCCAGCAGTACGGGACTAGCGGGAGGAGGCCCAGGAGGGGAGCTGTTTTTT. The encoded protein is CASSTGLAGGGPGGELFF.